The T cell receptor (beta chain) under discussion was sequenced for a study of radiotherapy plus CTLA-4 blockade in lung cancer. Looking at the study overall: Objective responses arose in 15% to 20% of patients, and approximately 28% experienced disease control.

The ends were cut back, 5 bases at V and 4 bases at J, with 13 bases in the middle. CDR1 is LNHDA, CDR2 SQIVND, per germline (reference sequence). The CDR3 has 14 amino acids. Sequenced by immunoSEQ multiplex PCR; TCRdb stores in-frame clones only, minus some. The profile shows over 85,000 clones, around 84% of them singletons. Study-wide findings and caveats: Tumor-origin TCR clones grew in blood after radiotherapy plus ipilimumab. Together with interferon-beta, which increased in serum after radiation, early dynamic changes in blood T cell clones were reportedly the best predictors of response.

For this clone: What it binds is unknown.

Focal radiation and CTLA-4 blockade (ipilimumab) were tested in chemo-refractory metastatic non-small-cell lung cancer patients. The sequenced sample was peripheral blood, obtained from a patient treated with radiotherapy plus ipilimumab. This rearrangement joins TRBV19 to TRBJ2-3; D remains unclear. This sequence was found in a human donor with non-small cell lung cancer that progressed on radiotherapy plus ipilimumab. CDR3 protein: CASSFGTSPDTQYF. The CDR3 DNA sequence: TGTGCCAGTAGTTTTGGCACTTCCCCAGATACGCAGTATTTT.